This T cell receptor beta chain derives from a study of cytomegalovirus exposure and HLA in healthy donors. Assay: immunoSEQ multiplex PCR; the TCRdb copy retains only in-frame clones and omits some. Among 200,000 or so clones listed, 80% to 90% were seen once. This CDR3 has 13 amino acids. CDR1 and CDR2 (germline): GTSNPN, SVGIG (reference sequence). With 3 bases clipped from V and 6 bases from J, the junction kept 5 bases outside the gene matches. This clone was picked up many times. The sequenced sample consisted of PBMCs. This chain uses TRBV30 with TRBJ1-2, with TRBD1 matching 9 bases. This clonotype was obtained from a woman in her twenties or thirties in good health and CMV-seropositive. The CDR3 reads CAWSGGQGDGYTF. CDR3 DNA sequence: TGTGCCTGGAGCGGGGGACAGGGAGATGGCTACACCTTC.